This T cell receptor (beta chain) was identified during a study of CD4+ T cells in melanoma. Overall study findings and caveats: Diverse differentiation states were reported for melanoma neoantigen-specific CD4+ T cells. CD8+ T cell, macrophage and B cell function reportedly correlated with neoantigen-specific CD4+ T cells.

The CDR3 extends over 14 amino acids. Trimming took off 6 bases at V and 0 bases at J, with 9 bases between the two ends. CDR1 SNHLY and CDR2 FYNNEI come from the germline V gene. This clone was picked up one time. The antigen is not known. Sequencing used immunoSEQ multiplex PCR; TCRdb keeps in-frame clones, though not all of them. The sample carries some 10,000 clones, about 70% recorded once. The receptor was isolated from a human donor with melanoma. The J gene is TRBJ1-3, the V gene TRBV2, with unresolved D. The sequencing sample was made of cells from a culture (not recorded whether cultured in vitro). The CDR3 reads CASSPSGSGNTIYF. CDR3 nucleotides: TGTGCCAGCAGCCCCAGCGGCTCTGGAAACACCATATATTTT.